The rows below give T cell receptor beta chains drawn from one sample of a study of blood T cell repertoires in COVID-19. Sequencing was performed with immunoSEQ multiplex PCR; in TCRdb, only in-frame clones are kept and a portion is missing. This table holds fewer than 180,000 clones, around 84% found once. What was sequenced was peripheral blood. These receptors all come from a man aged 65-85 years with acute or convalescent COVID-19. The CDR3 runs from the conserved cysteine through the conserved F or W. A D gene is named only where the DNA matches it firmly. Expanded clones are given a class, and other clones once, few, many or no size at all.

>TRBJ2-5|.|TRBV4-2|.
TGTGCCAGCAGCCAGGAGGGGAGAGGAGGGGCTGAGGAGACCCAGTACTTC
CASSQEGRGGAEETQYF
>TRBJ2-3|.|TRBV2|TRBD2
TGTGCCAGCAGTGATCGGGGGGGACTAGCGGGAGGGTCCACAGATACGCAGTATTTT
CASSDRGGLAGGSTDTQYF
>TRBJ2-3|.|TRBV19|TRBD2
TGTGCCAGTAGCTCGGGACTAGCGAGTCGCACAGATACGCAGTATTTT
CASSSGLASRTDTQYF
>TRBJ2-5|few|TRBV2|TRBD2
TGTGCCAGCAGCGGCCTACTAGCGGGAGAATGGGAAGAGACCCAGTACTTC
CASSGLLAGEWEETQYF
>TRBJ1-2|.|TRBV3-1/TRBV3-2|TRBD1
TGTGCCAGCAGCCAAGATGGGACAGGGGGCGTCTATGGCTACACCTTC
CASSQDGTGGVYGYTF
>TRBJ1-2|.|TRBV28|.
TGTGCCAGCAGCAAGTTTAACCAGGGCTACACCTTC
CASSKFNQGYTF
>TRBJ1-4|.|TRBV15|TRBD1
TGTGCCACCAGCGAAGAGGGCCGCAGGGGGCGGCCGTCTGAAAAACTGTTTTTT
CATSEEGRRGRPSEKLFF
>TRBJ1-1|.|TRBV18|.
TGTGCCAGCTCACCCGAGGGACAAGGTTGGGGCACTGAAGCTTTCTTT
CASSPEGQGWGTEAFF
>TRBJ2-2|.|TRBV10-3|.
TGTGCCATCAGTGAGGCAGGGATAATAAAATCCGGGGAGCTGTTTTTT
CAISEAGIIKSGELFF
>TRBJ2-1|.|TRBV29-1|TRBD1
TGCAGCGTTTACTACAGGGGAAACAATGAGCAGTTCTTC
CSVYYRGNNEQFF
>TRBJ1-2|.|TRBV2|.
TGTGCCAGCAGGAGTCTAAGGACAAGGGCCGATAACTATGGCTACACCTTC
CASRSLRTRADNYGYTF
>TRBJ1-2|.|TRBV5-8|.
TGTGCCAGCCGACAGGATGGCTATGGCTACACCTTC
CASRQDGYGYTF
>TRBJ1-1|.|TRBV25-1|.
TGTGCCAGCAGTGAGGCAGGGATCACTGAAGCTTTCTTT
CASSEAGITEAFF
>TRBJ2-3|.|TRBV5-1|.
TGCGCCAGCAGCTTGGAGGGCAGGGTAACAGATACGCAGTATTTT
CASSLEGRVTDTQYF
>TRBJ1-2|.|TRBV29-1|.
TGCAGCGTTGCGGGAGGACCTAACTATGGCTACACCTTC
CSVAGGPNYGYTF
>TRBJ1-1|.|TRBV3-1/TRBV3-2|TRBD1
TGTGCCAGCAGCTTCGGACAGGGCCACACTGAAGCTTTCTTT
CASSFGQGHTEAFF
>TRBJ1-4|.|TRBV6-5|TRBD1
TGTGCCAGCAACCCGACAGGGGTGCCTAATGAAAAACTGTTTTTT
CASNPTGVPNEKLFF
>TRBJ2-7|.|TRBV27|.
TGTGCCAGCAGTCCCTCGCCCGGGTTCGGCTACGAGCAGTACTTC
CASSPSPGFGYEQYF
>TRBJ2-3|.|TRBV10-1|.
TGCGCCAGCAGCTCGGGACTTTCGACAGATACGCAGTATTTT
CASSSGLSTDTQYF
>TRBJ1-3|.|TRBV28|.
TGTGCCAGCAGTTTGGCCCTCACAGGTTTGGGAGGCACCATATATTTT
CASSLALTGLGGTIYF
>TRBJ1-1|.|TRBV12-3/TRBV12-4|.
TGTGCCAGCAGTCGACAGCGGAACACTGAAGCTTTCTTT
CASSRQRNTEAFF
>TRBJ1-5|.|TRBV6-5|.
TGTGCCAGCAGCCAATCTTCCGGGTTTCAGCCCCAGCATTTT
CASSQSSGFQPQHF
>TRBJ1-6|.|TRBV7-8|.
TGTGCCAGCAGCTTCACAGGGACCCTTGGTAATTCACCCCTCCACTTT
CASSFTGTLGNSPLHF
>TRBJ2-1|.|TRBV18|.
TGTGCCAGCTCACCCGGCAACACGGAGGGGAATGAGCAGTTCTTC
CASSPGNTEGNEQFF
>TRBJ2-4|few|TRBV15|.
TGTGCCACCAGCCGGGGACAATTCCTAGCCAAAAACATTCAGTACTTC
CATSRGQFLAKNIQYF
>TRBJ1-1|.|TRBV6-5|.
TGTGCCAGCATCCTCCGGGTAAACACTGAAGCTTTCTTT
CASILRVNTEAFF
>TRBJ2-7|.|TRBV3-1/TRBV3-2|TRBD1
TGTGCCAGCAGCCAAGGGACCGGGACAGGATACTACGAGCAGTACTTC
CASSQGTGTGYYEQYF
>TRBJ1-1|.|TRBV2|TRBD1
TGTGCCAGCAGTGATGACAGGGTCGCTGAAGCTTTCTTT
CASSDDRVAEAFF
>TRBJ1-1|.|TRBV19|.
TGTGCCAGTAGTATTCGTGGGTCAGGGGCGCGGACTGAAGCTTTCTTT
CASSIRGSGARTEAFF
>TRBJ2-3|.|TRBV2|.
TGTGCCAGCACCTACACAGATACGCAGTATTTT
CASTYTDTQYF
>TRBJ2-7|.|TRBV5-4|TRBD2
TGTGCCAGCAGCTCGCCGGCTTTAAAGGGAGGGGAGCAGTACTTC
CASSSPALKGGEQYF
>TRBJ2-7|few|TRBV5-1|.
TGCGCCAGCAGCTTTCGGGGAGGTGGAGACTACGAGCAGTACTTC
CASSFRGGGDYEQYF
>TRBJ2-5|few|TRBV11-2|TRBD2
TGTGCCAGCAGCGCCGGGACTAGCGGGGCACAAGAGACCCAGTACTTC
CASSAGTSGAQETQYF
>TRBJ2-1|.|TRBV3-1/TRBV3-2|TRBD2
TGTGCCAGCAGCCAAGACGCGACTAGCGGTAATGAGCAGTTCTTC
CASSQDATSGNEQFF
>TRBJ1-6|many|TRBV5-5|TRBD1
TGTGCCAGCAGCCCGGATCCAGGGGGCCTGGGGTCACCCCTCCACTTT
CASSPDPGGLGSPLHF
>TRBJ2-7|.|TRBV13|TRBD1
TGTGCCAGCAGGGGCCAGGGACAGGGGGCGTACGAGCAGTACTTC
CASRGQGQGAYEQYF
>TRBJ2-3|.|TRBV7-9|TRBD2
TGTGCCAGCAGCTGGGGCGGGGGTAACACAGATACGCAGTATTTT
CASSWGGGNTDTQYF
>TRBJ2-3|.|TRBV2|TRBD2
TGTGCCAGCAGTGGGACTAGCGGGGGACCCCGCACAGATACGCAGTATTTT
CASSGTSGGPRTDTQYF
>TRBJ2-1|.|TRBV11-2|.
TGTGCCAGCAGCTTAGATAGGTCCGAGGGTGGTAATGAGCAGTTCTTC
CASSLDRSEGGNEQFF